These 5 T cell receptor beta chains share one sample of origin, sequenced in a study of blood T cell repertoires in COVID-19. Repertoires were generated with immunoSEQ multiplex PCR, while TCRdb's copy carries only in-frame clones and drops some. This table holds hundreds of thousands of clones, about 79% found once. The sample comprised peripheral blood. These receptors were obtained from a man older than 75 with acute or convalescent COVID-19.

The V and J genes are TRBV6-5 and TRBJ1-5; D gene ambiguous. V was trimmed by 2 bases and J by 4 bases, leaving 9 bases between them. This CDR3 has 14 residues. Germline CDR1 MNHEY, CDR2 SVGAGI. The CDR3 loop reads CASSYVVGNQPQHF. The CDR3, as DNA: TGTGCCAGCAGTTACGTCGTCGGGAATCAGCCCCAGCATTTT.

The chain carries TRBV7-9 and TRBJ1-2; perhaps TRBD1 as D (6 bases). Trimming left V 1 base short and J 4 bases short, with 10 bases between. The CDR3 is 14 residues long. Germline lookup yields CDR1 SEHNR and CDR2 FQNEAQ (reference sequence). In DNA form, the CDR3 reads TGTGCCAGCAGCTTAGGGACAGTCGGCTATGGCTACACCTTC. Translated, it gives CASSLGTVGYGYTF.

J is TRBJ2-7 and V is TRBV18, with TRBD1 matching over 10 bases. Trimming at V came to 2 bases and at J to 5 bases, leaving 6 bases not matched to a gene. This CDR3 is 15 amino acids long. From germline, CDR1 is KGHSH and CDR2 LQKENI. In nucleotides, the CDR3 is TGTGCCAGCTCACCAACCGGGACAGGGGCCCACGAGCAGTACTTC. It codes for CASSPTGTGAHEQYF.

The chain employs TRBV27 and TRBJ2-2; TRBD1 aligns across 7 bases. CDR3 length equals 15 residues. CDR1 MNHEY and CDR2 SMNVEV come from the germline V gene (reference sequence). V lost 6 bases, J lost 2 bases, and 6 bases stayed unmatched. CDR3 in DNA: TGTGCCAGCAGACCCAGGGGGATCAACACCGGGGAGCTGTTTTTT. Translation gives CASRPRGINTGELFF.

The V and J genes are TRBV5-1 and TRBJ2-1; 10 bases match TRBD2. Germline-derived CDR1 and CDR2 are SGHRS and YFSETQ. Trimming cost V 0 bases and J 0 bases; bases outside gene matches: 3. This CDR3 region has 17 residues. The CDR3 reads CASSLVASGSSYNEQFF. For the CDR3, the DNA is TGCGCCAGCAGCTTGGTGGCTAGCGGGAGCTCCTACAATGAGCAGTTCTTC.